These 26 T cell receptor beta chains were all obtained from the same sample, sequenced in a study of TIL therapy for anti-PD-1-resistant metastatic lung cancer. The immunoSEQ assay was v3. The assay was immunoSEQ multiplex PCR, and TCRdb's table has in-frame clones only and misses some. The data contain about 32,000 clones, 74% of them singletons. The time point denotes: pre-treatment sample, taken before nivolumab and TIL therapy. Sequencing was performed on blood, taken at baseline. Receptors originate from a woman aged 25 to 80 with non-small cell lung cancer.

This clone showed up just a few times. One end of the junction is discordant with germline, which a read error may explain. This rearrangement joins TRBV6-6 to TRBJ2-7; 7 bases agree with TRBD2. CDR3 size: 11 residues. Germline values: CDR1 MNHNY, CDR2 SVGAGI (reference sequence). The CDR3 loop reads CASSDRDYHCF. For the CDR3, the DNA is TGTGCCAGCAGCGACCGGGACTATCACTGCTTC.

V is TRBV15 and J is TRBJ2-1; 10 bases agree with TRBD2. This CDR3 comprises 18 residues. With 0 bases clipped from V and 11 bases from J, the junction kept 16 bases outside the gene matches. Germline V gene data show CDR1 as LNHNV and CDR2 as YYDKDF (reference sequence). The CDR3: CATSRDYGAGGGPGKQFF. The CDR3 nucleotides read TGTGCCACCAGCAGAGATTATGGAGCGGGAGGGGGGCCTGGGAAGCAGTTCTTC.

This clone was picked up a small number of times. This rearrangement joins TRBV14 to TRBJ1-1; no clear D gene. Germline CDR1 is SGHDN and CDR2 is FVKESK. The CDR3 runs 14 residues. V gave up 0 bases and J gave up 9 bases, with 14 bases separating them. The CDR3 reads CASSQESRTTKAFF. The CDR3 DNA follows: TGTGCCAGCAGCCAAGAATCCAGAACTACAAAAGCTTTCTTT.

The V and J genes are TRBV5-5 and TRBJ1-2, with D unresolved. CDR1 is SGHKS and CDR2 is YYEKEE in the germline V gene (reference sequence). The CDR3 covers 14 residues. The ends were cut back, 0 bases at V and 4 bases at J, with 10 bases in the middle. CDR3 loop: CASSLEVVGYGYTF. In DNA, the CDR3 is TGTGCCAGCAGCTTGGAGGTAGTCGGCTATGGCTACACCTTC.

The rearrangement links TRBV6-1 to TRBJ1-3, with D perhaps TRBD1 (5 bases). In germline, CDR1 is MNHNS, CDR2 SASEGT. V dropped 0 bases and J dropped 5 bases, with 20 bases sitting between them. The CDR3 totals 18 residues. In DNA form, the CDR3 reads TGTGCCAGCAGTGAAGCTAATCCTGGGGCGAAAGGAAGAAACACCATATATTTT. It encodes CASSEANPGAKGRNTIYF.

This chain links TRBV9 with TRBJ2-1; 7 bases agree with TRBD2. This CDR3 is 16 amino acids long. The germline V gene encodes CDR1 SGDLS and CDR2 YYNGEE. V shed 4 bases, J shed 5 bases, and the junction held 12 bases outside the gene matches. The CDR3 region is CASSPSGGVTHNEQFF. As DNA, the CDR3 is TGTGCCAGCAGCCCTAGCGGCGGGGTGACCCACAATGAGCAGTTCTTC. The whole variable domain, remainder taken from reference TRBV9 and TRBJ2-1, is DSGVTQTPKHLITATGQRVTLRCSPRSGDLSVYWYQQSLDQGLQFLIQYYNGEERAKGNILERFSAQQFPDLHSELNLSSLELGDSALYFCASSPSGGVTHNEQFFGPGTRLTVL.

The chain joins TRBV11-2 to TRBJ1-2; possibly TRBD1 for D (6 bases). The germline V gene has CDR1 SGHAT and CDR2 FQNNGV. CDR3 length equals 16 residues. Trimming shortened V by 4 bases and J by 8 bases, and 23 bases separated the two germline ends. The CDR3 loop reads CASSSQGFGGLDGYTF. The CDR3 nucleotides read TGTGCCAGCAGCTCGCAGGGGTTTGGGGGTTTGGACGGCTACACCTTC.

The chain has TRBV7-9 and TRBJ1-1, with D tentatively TRBD1 (6 bases). In germline, CDR1 is SEHNR, CDR2 FQNEAQ (reference sequence). Trimming shortened V by 11 bases and J by 0 bases, and 13 bases separated the two germline ends. This CDR3 is built from 13 residues. The chain's CDR3 is CAGARGLNTEAFF. DNA for the CDR3: TGTGCCGGCGCCAGGGGATTGAACACTGAAGCTTTCTTT.

The chain uses TRBV2 and TRBJ2-5; D not certain. The end of the DNA fits TRBJ2-7 better, so the J call may be wrong. This CDR3 spans 11 amino acids. The V gene's germline CDR1 is SNHLY and CDR2 FYNNEI. This CDR3 is CASSELSEQYF. The CDR3 DNA follows: TGTGCCAGCAGTGAATTAAGCGAGCAGTACTTC.

The rearrangement uses TRBV5-4 and TRBJ2-5; perhaps TRBD2 as D (5 bases). Looked up from germline, CDR1 is SGHNT and CDR2 is YYREEE (reference sequence). The CDR3 runs 15 residues. V was pared by 0 bases and J by 3 bases, with 12 bases between. The CDR3 sequence: CASSLGGYQEETQYF. CDR3 DNA sequence: TGTGCCAGCAGCTTGGGAGGGTATCAAGAAGAGACCCAGTACTTC.

This clone was observed a few times. The genes are TRBV7-8 and TRBJ1-3, with D perhaps matching TRBD1 (5 bases). CDR1 and CDR2 (germline): SGHVS, FQNEAQ. The CDR3 covers 13 residues. V shed 7 bases and J shed 4 bases, with 11 bases lying between them. CDR3 protein: CASTGGGGNTIYF. The CDR3 DNA follows: TGTGCCAGCACCGGCGGGGGGGGAAACACCATATATTTT.

The chain links TRBV5-1 to TRBJ2-7; D is unclear. Trimming removed 4 bases from V and 4 bases from J, with 12 bases in between. Per the germline V gene, CDR1 is SGHRS and CDR2 is YFSETQ. The CDR3 consists of 13 residues. CDR3 region: CASSPVGLYEQYF. The CDR3 DNA reads TGCGCCAGCAGCCCGGTGGGCTTGTACGAGCAGTACTTC.

The J gene is TRBJ2-7, the V gene TRBV5-1; 9 bases are shared with TRBD1. Germline V gives CDR1 SGHRS, CDR2 YFSETQ. The trim removed 1 base at V and 1 base at J, leaving 12 bases unmatched. CDR3 size: 18 residues. The CDR3 sequence: CASSLWAQGQGRSYEQYF. CDR3 coding DNA: TGCGCCAGCAGCTTGTGGGCCCAGGGACAGGGAAGGTCCTACGAGCAGTACTTC.

The rearrangement links TRBV11-3 to TRBJ2-1; D uncertain. Germline V CDR1 and CDR2: SGHNT, YENEEA. V lost 2 bases and J 9 bases, leaving 8 bases between the germline ends. This CDR3 has 12 residues. The CDR3: CASSLTGTEQFF. The CDR3, as DNA: TGTGCCAGCAGCTTAACGGGTACTGAGCAGTTCTTC.

The chain employs TRBV6-1 and TRBJ1-5; D not certain. Germline V CDR1 and CDR2: MNHNS, SASEGT. V was clipped by 4 bases and J by 9 bases, with 7 bases between them. The CDR3 has 11 residues. The CDR3 bases are TGTGCCAGCAGTGTCGGCTTGCCCCAGCATTTT. It specifies CASSVGLPQHF.

As for this clone: An end of the junction does not agree with germline; a read error may underlie this. In DNA form, the CDR3 reads TGTGCCAGCAGATCCAGCGGTTTGGGGGAGGGAAACACCACATATTTT. Amino acid sequence: CASRSSGLGEGNTTYF. The chain employs TRBV28 and TRBJ1-3, with TRBD1 as a possible D gene (5 bases). This CDR3 is 16 amino acids long. Germline V gene sequence: CDR1 MDHEN, CDR2 SYDVKM.

The V call is TRBV6-1, the J call TRBJ2-2; tentatively, D is TRBD2 (5 bases). Germline CDR1 and CDR2: MNHNS and SASEGT. The CDR3 length is 13 residues. The V gene lost 5 bases and the J gene lost 1 base, with 5 bases spanning the gap. The CDR3 protein is CASSRENTGELFF. DNA for the CDR3: TGTGCCAGCAGTCGGGAGAACACCGGGGAGCTGTTTTTT.

J is TRBJ2-1 and V is TRBV10-2, with D uncertain. The CDR3 loop spans 16 amino acids. Germline CDR1 WSHSY, CDR2 SAAADI. V lost 6 bases and J lost 6, with 21 bases in between. This CDR3 reads CASRPSGLGLRNEQFF. DNA for the CDR3: TGCGCCAGCAGGCCCTCGGGTCTGGGGTTACGCAATGAGCAGTTCTTC.

The chain carries TRBV11-3 and TRBJ2-3; 11 nucleotides line up with TRBD2. This CDR3 region has 15 residues. Germline CDR1 reads SGHNT; CDR2 reads YENEEA. The J segment lost 2 bases and the V segment lost 5 bases, leaving 3 bases of the junction unmatched. The DNA of the CDR3 is TGTGCCAGCAGCCCTAGCGGGAGGCCCACAGATACGCAGTATTTT. It yields the protein CASSPSGRPTDTQYF. Full variable domain (rest looked up from reference TRBV11-3 and TRBJ2-3): EAGVVQSPRYKIIEKKQPVAFWCNPISGHNTLYWYLQNLGQGPELLIRYENEEAVDDSQLPKDRFSAERLKGVDSTLKIQPAELGDSAVYLCASSPSGRPTDTQYFGPGTRLTVL.

This chain connects TRBV5-8 to TRBJ2-1; 10 nucleotides line up with TRBD2. The germline CDR1 and CDR2 sequences are SGHTS and YDEGEE. Losses at the gene ends were 0 bases for V and 13 bases for J; bases not matched to a gene: 7. The CDR3 has 14 residues. The CDR3 sequence is CASSLARTSGFQFF. In DNA, the CDR3 is TGTGCCAGCAGCTTGGCCAGGACTAGCGGCTTCCAGTTCTTC. The whole variable domain, remainder taken from reference TRBV5-8 and TRBJ2-1, is EAGVTQSPTHLIKTRGQQATLRCSPISGHTSVYWYQQALGLGLQFLLWYDEGEERNRGNFPPRFSGRQFPNYSSELNVNALELEDSALYLCASSLARTSGFQFFGPGTRLTVL.

Here the CDR3 reads CASSSSGDEFYEQYF. The CDR3 DNA is TGTGCCAGCAGCAGTTCCGGAGATGAATTCTACGAGCAGTACTTC. V and J are TRBV21-1 and TRBJ2-7; the DNA was not used to check the table's D call, TRBD2. TRBV21-1 is an annotated pseudogene. The CDR3 totals 15 residues.

This clone was seen a few times. The CDR3 DNA follows: TGTGCCAGCAGCCCCAACTCCGCCGTGGGGACTGAAGCTTTCTTT. As protein: CASSPNSAVGTEAFF. The chain joins TRBV9 to TRBJ1-1, with unresolved D. There are 15 residues in the CDR3. CDR1 is SGDLS and CDR2 is YYNGEE in the germline V gene. V dropped 4 bases and J dropped 5 bases, with 18 bases sitting between them.

This chain links TRBV2 with TRBJ2-7; TRBD2 agrees at 12 bases. The CDR3 length is 13 residues. The V and J ends lost 6 bases and 3 bases, in that order; junction bases with no gene match: 0. Germline values: CDR1 SNHLY, CDR2 FYNNEI. The DNA for the CDR3 is TGTGCCAGCAGGGGACTAGCGGGCTACGAGCAGTACTTC. Translation gives CASRGLAGYEQYF.

The V call is TRBV5-1, the J call TRBJ1-3, with a possible D match to TRBD1 (5 bases). Looked up from germline, CDR1 is SGHRS and CDR2 is YFSETQ. V gave up 0 bases and J gave up 7 bases, with 26 bases separating them. This CDR3 spans 19 amino acids. For the CDR3, the DNA is TGCGCCAGCAGCTTGGGAGCCACCGGGGCCCGGGCATCGGTGAACACCATATATTTT. It is translated as CASSLGATGARASVNTIYF.

This clone was detected only a few times. The rearrangement links TRBV18 to TRBJ2-5, with 14 bases lining up with TRBD2. Germline V CDR1 and CDR2: KGHSH, LQKENI. With V trimmed by 4 bases and J by 5 bases, 0 bases remained unmatched. The CDR3 has 14 amino acids. The CDR3 loop is CASSRTSGRETQYF. CDR3 bases: TGTGCCAGCTCACGGACTAGCGGGAGGGAGACCCAGTACTTC. Full variable domain (missing parts from reference TRBV18 and TRBJ2-5): NAGVMQNPRHLVRRRGQEARLRCSPMKGHSHVYWYRQLPEEGLKFMVYLQKENIIDESGMPKERFSAEFPKEGPSILRIQQVVRGDSAAYFCASSRTSGRETQYFGPGTRLLVL.

This clone has a handful of counts. This chain connects TRBV7-9 to TRBJ1-2, with D possibly TRBD1 on 5 matching bases. CDR3 length: 14 residues. The germline CDR1 and CDR2 sequences are SEHNR and FQNEAQ (reference sequence). Trimming removed 5 bases at V and 7 bases at J, with 17 bases between. CDR3: CASSPGTELRGYTF. CDR3 bases: TGTGCCAGCAGCCCCGGGACGGAGCTGCGTGGCTACACCTTC. The complete variable domain, with remaining parts taken from reference TRBV7-9 and TRBJ1-2, reads DTGVSQNPRHKITKRGQNVTFRCDPISEHNRLYWYRQTLGQGPEFLTYFQNEAQLEKSRLLSDRFSAERPKGSFSTLEIQRTEQGDSAMYLCASSPGTELRGYTFGSGTRLTVV.